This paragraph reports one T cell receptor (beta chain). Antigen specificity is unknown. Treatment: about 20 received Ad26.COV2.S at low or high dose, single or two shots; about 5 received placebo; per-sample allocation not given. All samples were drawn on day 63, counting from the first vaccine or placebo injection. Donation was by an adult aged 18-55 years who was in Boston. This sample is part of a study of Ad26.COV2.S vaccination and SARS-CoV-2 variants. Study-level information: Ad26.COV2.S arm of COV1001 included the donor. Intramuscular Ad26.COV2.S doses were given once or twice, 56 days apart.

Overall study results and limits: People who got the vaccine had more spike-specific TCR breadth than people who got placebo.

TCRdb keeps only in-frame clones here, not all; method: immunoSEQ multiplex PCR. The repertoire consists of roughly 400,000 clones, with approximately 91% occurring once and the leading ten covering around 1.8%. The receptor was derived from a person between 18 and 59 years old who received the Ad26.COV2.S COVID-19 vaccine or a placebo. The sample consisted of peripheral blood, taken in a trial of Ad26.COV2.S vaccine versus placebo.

In DNA form, the CDR3 reads TGTGCCAGCAGTTTATCTGCCCTCCCAAGGCAAGCGAGAAACACCGGGGAGCTGTTTTTT. Its translation is CASSLSALPRQARNTGELFF. The chain joins TRBV28 to TRBJ2-2; no definite D call. V shed 1 base and J shed 2 bases, with 23 bases lying between them. Germline V gene sequence: CDR1 MDHEN, CDR2 SYDVKM. The CDR3 is 20 amino acids.